This TCR beta chain was recovered during a study of CD8 T cells in Susac syndrome. Sequencing of TCR beta was undertaken in CD8+ and CD4+ T cells derived from blood. TEMRA cells were enriched by FACS, and CD4+ and CD8+ T cells were negatively isolated. The CDR3 runs to 15 residues. Trimming shortened V by 6 bases and J by 1 base, and 13 bases separated the two germline ends. Germline loops: CDR1 SEHNR, CDR2 FQNEAQ (reference sequence). Reverse transcription of about 0.5 to 1 ug RNA was carried out with random hexamers. The method of amplification for TCR beta CDR3 was immunoSEQ multiplex PCR, covering 54 Vbeta and 13 Jbeta. TCRdb fed the immunoSEQ multiplex PCR reads into MiXCR, producing one record per CDR3 protein. Seen here are around 200,000 distinct CDR3 sequences, roughly 90% observed once, and the top ten hold 0.1% to 0.15%.

The rearrangement uses TRBV7-9 and TRBJ2-1; D ambiguous. Material for sequencing was CD8+ T cells from PBMCs. The sequence came from a human donor with multiple sclerosis. The CDR3 DNA is TGTGCCAGCAGAGGATATACACCTTCCTACAATGAGCAGTTCTTC. Protein: CASRGYTPSYNEQFF.